This T cell receptor beta chain was recovered during a study of CD8 T cells in Susac syndrome. Study-level points and caveats: TCR sequencing and HLA analysis covered a relatively small number of individuals.

Reverse transcription of about 0.5 to 1 ug RNA used random hexamers. A single record per CDR3 protein comes from TCRdb applying MiXCR to the immunoSEQ multiplex PCR reads. The sample gives hundreds of thousands of distinct CDR3 sequences, roughly 93% of which show up once; approximately 0.15% is in the top ten. The germline gives CDR1 DFQATT, CDR2 SNEGSKA (reference sequence). CDR3 length: 17 amino acids. Deletions cut 0 bases from V and 3 bases from J, with 17 bases between. Comments on this clonotype: Its antigen is as yet unknown.

The specimen was CD4+ T cells from PBMCs. The sequence came from a human donor with Susac syndrome. The chain is built from TRBV20-1 and TRBJ2-2; possibly TRBD2 for D (7 bases). CDR3 sequence reads: CSARDTRGGLYTGELFF. As DNA, the CDR3 is TGCAGTGCTAGAGATACTAGGGGGGGGCTCTACACCGGGGAGCTGTTTTTT.